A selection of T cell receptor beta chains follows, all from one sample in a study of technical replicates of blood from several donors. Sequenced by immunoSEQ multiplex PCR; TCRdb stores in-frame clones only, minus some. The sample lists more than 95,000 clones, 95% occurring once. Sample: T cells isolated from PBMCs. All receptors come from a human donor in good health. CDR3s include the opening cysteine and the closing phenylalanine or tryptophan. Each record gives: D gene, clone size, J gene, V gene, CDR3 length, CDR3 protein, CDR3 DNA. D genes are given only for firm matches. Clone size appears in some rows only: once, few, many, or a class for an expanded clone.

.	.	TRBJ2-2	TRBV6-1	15	CASSGGSPGAGELFF	TGTGCCAGCAGTGGGGGGTCGCCGGGGGCCGGGGAGCTGTTTTTT
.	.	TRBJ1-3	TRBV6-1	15	CASSVGGGAGNTIYF	TGTGCCAGCAGTGTCGGAGGAGGGGCTGGAAACACCATATATTTT
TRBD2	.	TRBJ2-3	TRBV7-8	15	CASSLVSRGADTQYF	TGTGCCAGCAGCTTAGTTTCGCGGGGGGCAGATACGCAGTATTTT
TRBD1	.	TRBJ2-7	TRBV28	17	CASSSSGTGGVRYEQYF	TGTGCCAGCAGTTCATCCGGGACAGGGGGAGTTCGGTACGAGCAGTACTTC
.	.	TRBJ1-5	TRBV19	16	CASRQEPLPINQPQHF	TGTGCCAGTAGACAGGAGCCCTTACCGATCAATCAGCCCCAGCATTTT
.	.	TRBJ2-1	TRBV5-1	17	CASSRILQGMGIPEQFF	TGCGCCAGCAGCCGGATTTTACAGGGTATGGGAATTCCTGAGCAGTTCTTC
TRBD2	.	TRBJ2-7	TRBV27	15	CASRFSGGTAYEQYF	TGTGCCAGCAGGTTTAGCGGGGGGACTGCCTACGAGCAGTACTTC
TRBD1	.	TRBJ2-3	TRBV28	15	CASRWDSSYTDTQYF	TGTGCCAGCAGGTGGGACAGCTCTTACACAGATACGCAGTATTTT
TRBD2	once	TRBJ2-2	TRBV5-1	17	CASSPLLLAGAGGELFF	TGCGCCAGCAGCCCCCTCTTGCTAGCGGGGGCCGGGGGGGAGCTGTTTTTT
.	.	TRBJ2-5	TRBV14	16	CASSQDRLYSSETQYF	TGTGCCAGCAGCCAAGATCGTTTGTACAGCTCTGAGACCCAGTACTTC
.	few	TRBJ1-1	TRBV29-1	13	CSVDGGSDFRAFF	TGCAGCGTTGATGGAGGGTCCGATTTCAGAGCTTTCTTT
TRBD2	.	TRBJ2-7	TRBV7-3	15	CASSLRGGEDYEQYF	TGTGCCAGCAGCTTAAGGGGAGGGGAAGACTACGAGCAGTACTTC
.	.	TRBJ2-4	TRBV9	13	CASSSGRRDIQYF	TGTGCCAGCAGCTCAGGGCGGCGTGACATTCAGTACTTC
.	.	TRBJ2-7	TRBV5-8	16	CASSLDKRGQAREQYF	TGTGCCAGCAGCTTGGATAAGCGGGGACAGGCGCGCGAGCAGTACTTC
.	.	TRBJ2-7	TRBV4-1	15	CASSQSSQGSYEQYF	TGCGCCAGCAGCCAAAGTTCGCAGGGGTCCTACGAGCAGTACTTC
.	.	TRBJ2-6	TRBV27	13	CASSFRGRAVLTF	TGTGCCAGCAGTTTCCGCGGCAGGGCCGTCCTGACTTTC
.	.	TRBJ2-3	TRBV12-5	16	CASAYDGERSTDTQYF	TGTGCTAGTGCCTACGACGGGGAGAGGAGCACAGATACGCAGTATTTT
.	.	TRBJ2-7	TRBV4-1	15	CASSQERNGGYEQYF	TGCGCCAGCAGCCAAGAACGGAACGGGGGCTACGAGCAGTACTTC
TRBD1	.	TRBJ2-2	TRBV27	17	CASSLIMADRGLGELFF	TGTGCCAGCAGTTTAATTATGGCGGACAGGGGGCTCGGGGAGCTGTTTTTT
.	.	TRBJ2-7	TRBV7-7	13	CASSLGVNYEQYF	TGTGCCAGCAGCTTAGGCGTCAACTACGAGCAGTACTTC
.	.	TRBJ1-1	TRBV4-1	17	CASSQMGQGKPGRLAFF	TGCGCCAGCAGCCAAATGGGGCAGGGGAAGCCCGGGCGTCTAGCTTTCTTT
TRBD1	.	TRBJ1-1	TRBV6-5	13	CASSTGDSTEAFF	TGTGCCAGCAGTACAGGGGATAGCACTGAAGCTTTCTTT
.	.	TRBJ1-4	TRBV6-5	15	CASSYSLATNEKLFF	TGTGCCAGCAGTTACAGCCTGGCAACTAATGAAAAACTGTTTTTT
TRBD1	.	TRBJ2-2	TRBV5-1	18	CASSSDWGRQGWTGELFF	TGCGCCAGCAGCAGCGATTGGGGAAGACAGGGGTGGACTGGGGAGCTGTTTTTT
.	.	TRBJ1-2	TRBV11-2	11	CASSVRQSYTF	TGTGCCAGCAGCGTCAGACAGAGCTACACCTTC
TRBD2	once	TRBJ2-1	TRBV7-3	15	CASSSPGLAGYEQFF	TGTGCCAGCAGCTCTCCGGGACTAGCGGGTTATGAGCAGTTCTTC
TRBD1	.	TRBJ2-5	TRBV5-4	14	CASSLWDRQETQYF	TGTGCCAGCAGCTTGTGGGACAGACAAGAGACCCAGTACTTC
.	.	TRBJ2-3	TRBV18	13	CASSPARTDTQYF	TGTGCCAGCTCACCGGCGAGGACAGATACGCAGTATTTT